Following are 28 T cell receptor beta chains from one sample sequenced in a study of shared clonotypes between healthy human individuals. Repertoires were generated with immunoSEQ multiplex PCR, while TCRdb's copy carries only in-frame clones and drops some. The table shows 600,000 to 750,000 clones, with 72% occurring only once. Sequencing was done on a sample of memory CD4+ T cells sorted from blood. Documented subset: CD45RA-negative fraction. Receptors were obtained from a woman younger than 45 in good health.

The chain carries TRBV28 and TRBJ1-4, with 9 bases identical to TRBD1. Germline loops: CDR1 MDHEN, CDR2 SYDVKM. The CDR3 spans 15 residues. Trimming took 4 bases from V and 7 from J; bases not matched to a gene: 7. The CDR3 is CASSWRGQGGEKLFF. The CDR3 DNA sequence: TGTGCCAGCAGTTGGAGGGGACAGGGCGGTGAAAAACTGTTTTTT.

The V call is TRBV4-2, the J call TRBJ1-1; D ambiguous. CDR3 length: 15 residues. Deletions cut 0 bases from V and 4 bases from J, with 12 bases between. Germline CDR1 and CDR2: LGHNA and YNFKEQ. The CDR3 DNA reads as TGTGCCAGCAGCCAAGACTGGCCGGAAGGCACTGAAGCTTTCTTT. This translates into CASSQDWPEGTEAFF.

The chain links TRBV4-1 to TRBJ2-1; 12 bases match TRBD2. The CDR3 has 15 amino acids. V lost 4 bases to trimming and J lost 4 bases; unmatched junction nucleotides: 2. Germline lookup yields CDR1 MGHRA and CDR2 YSYEKL. This CDR3 reads CASSRTSGGYNEQFF. CDR3 DNA: TGCGCCAGCAGCCGTACTAGCGGGGGGTACAATGAGCAGTTCTTC.

The CDR3 bases are TGCGCCAGCAGCCAGCCAGACAGGGTCCTGGGGAACACTGAAGCTTTCTTT. As protein: CASSQPDRVLGNTEAFF. V usage is TRBV4-1 and J usage is TRBJ1-1; the match to TRBD1 covers 7 bases. The CDR3 spans 17 residues. CDR1 is MGHRA and CDR2 is YSYEKL in the germline V gene. V gave up 3 bases and J gave up 1 base; unmatched junction bases: 11.

The V gene is TRBV19, the J gene TRBJ1-1; no firm D call. Germline V gene lookup returns CDR1 LNHDA and CDR2 SQIVND (reference sequence). V was shortened by 6 bases and J by 0 bases, with 11 bases between the two germline ends. CDR3 length: 14 amino acids. CDR3 sequence: CASSQQSMNTEAFF. CDR3 nucleotide sequence: TGTGCCAGTAGCCAGCAGTCGATGAACACTGAAGCTTTCTTT.

V is TRBV27 and J is TRBJ2-2; 13 positions agree with TRBD2. CDR1 and CDR2 (germline): MNHEY, SMNVEV (reference sequence). J was trimmed by 6 bases and V by 6 bases; bases with no gene match: 7. This CDR3 spans 16 amino acids. CDR3 DNA sequence: TGTGCCAGCAGACCAACTAGCGGGAGGGCGGCCGGGGAGCTGTTTTTT. It is translated as CASRPTSGRAAGELFF.

This clone was observed once. The chain's CDR3 is CASRAPQSVAYEQYF. In nucleotides, the CDR3 is TGTGCCAGCAGAGCGCCGCAATCTGTGGCCTACGAGCAGTACTTC. The rearrangement links TRBV6-4 to TRBJ2-7, with D unclear. The ends were cut back, 6 bases at V and 2 bases at J, with 17 bases in the middle. CDR1 is MRHNA, CDR2 SNTAGT, per germline. The CDR3 length is 15 residues.

The chain recombines TRBV5-1 with TRBJ2-4; TRBD2 agrees at 13 bases. The V gene end was trimmed by 7 bases and the J gene end by 11 bases; junction bases not matched to a gene: 3. Germline V lookup: CDR1 SGHRS, CDR2 YFSETQ. The CDR3 runs to 12 residues. As DNA, the CDR3 is TGCGCCAGCGTCGGGACTAGCGGGGTTCAGTACTTC. This translates into CASVGTSGVQYF.

The chain uses TRBV6-1 and TRBJ2-2, with 13 bases matching TRBD2. J gave up 10 bases and V 1 base, and 18 bases lay outside the gene matches. The CDR3 sequence is 20 residues long. Per the germline V gene, CDR1 is MNHNS and CDR2 is SASEGT. The CDR3 DNA is TGTGCCAGCAGTGAAGTTCCCCCCGAACTAGCGGGAGGGCCTTCGGTGGAGCTGTTTTTT. As protein: CASSEVPPELAGGPSVELFF.

Only a few counts were recorded for this clone. The sample holds other DNA sequences that translate to the same CDR3. J is TRBJ2-7 and V is TRBV2, with TRBD2 matching 14 bases. CDR1 is SNHLY, CDR2 FYNNEI, per germline. With V trimmed by 4 bases and J by 2 bases, 1 base remained unmatched. The CDR3 loop spans 15 amino acids. CDR3 region: CASSGTSGRTYEQYF. CDR3 coding DNA: TGTGCCAGCAGTGGGACTAGCGGGAGGACCTACGAGCAGTACTTC.

The chain uses TRBV13 and TRBJ2-7; D may be TRBD1 (5 bases). CDR3 length equals 14 residues. The germline V gene encodes CDR1 PRHDT and CDR2 FYEKMQ (reference sequence). V was pared by 3 bases and J by 0 bases, with 9 bases between. Here the CDR3 reads CASSFWGFSYEQYF. The CDR3 bases are TGTGCCAGCAGCTTCTGGGGCTTCTCCTACGAGCAGTACTTC.

In the case of this clone: A clone one base away is much larger, so this may be a read error. The V gene is TRBV25-1, the J gene TRBJ2-1; no clear D gene. V gave up 2 bases and J gave up 10 bases, with 6 bases separating them. The germline V gene has CDR1 MGHDK and CDR2 SYGVNS. This CDR3 has 11 amino acids. CDR3 nucleotide sequence: TGTGCCAGCAGTGAAGGGTACGAGCAGTTCTTC. It specifies CASSEGYEQFF.

The chain carries TRBV6-1 and TRBJ2-3; D remains unclear. Germline CDR1 MNHNS, CDR2 SASEGT. The CDR3 length is 12 residues. The ends were cut back, 1 base at V and 5 bases at J, with 4 bases in the middle. CDR3 nucleotides: TGTGCCAGCAGTGAAGTAGAAGATACGCAGTATTTT. Protein product: CASSEVEDTQYF.

The genes are TRBV5-1 and TRBJ2-5; 7 bases map to TRBD1. The CDR3 covers 14 residues. V dropped 2 bases and J dropped 5; count of bases not matched to a gene: 6. The germline V gene has CDR1 SGHRS and CDR2 YFSETQ. CDR3: CASSLAGTDETQYF. The CDR3 DNA is TGCGCCAGCAGCTTAGCCGGGACAGATGAGACCCAGTACTTC.

This clone was detected once. In DNA form, the CDR3 reads TGTGCCAGCAGGGATAGGGGGTCTGGAAACACCATATATTTT. Protein sequence: CASRDRGSGNTIYF. V gene TRBV27 combines with J gene TRBJ1-3; a weak D match, TRBD1 (6 bases). The CDR3 loop spans 14 amino acids. Germline values: CDR1 MNHEY, CDR2 SMNVEV (reference sequence). V was trimmed by 6 bases and J by 1 base, leaving 10 bases between them.

The V gene is TRBV5-1, the J gene TRBJ2-7; 12 bases fit TRBD2. Germline-derived CDR1 and CDR2 are SGHRS and YFSETQ. With 7 bases clipped from V and 5 bases from J, the junction kept 7 bases outside the gene matches. The CDR3 extends over 14 amino acids. The CDR3 sequence is CASDPSGRGNEQYF. The CDR3 region has the DNA TGCGCCAGCGACCCTAGCGGGAGGGGAAACGAGCAGTACTTC.

The genes are TRBV10-3 and TRBJ1-2; TRBD1 aligns across 9 bases. CDR1 and CDR2 (germline): ENHRY, SYGVKD. Germline trimming cut 8 bases from V and 8 bases from J; bases unmatched to any gene: 18. This CDR3 region has 16 residues. Here the CDR3 reads CAILPGTGRGDYGYTF. Here the CDR3 DNA reads TGTGCCATCCTTCCCGGGACAGGGAGAGGCGATTACGGCTACACCTTC.

The sample holds one count of this clone. The rearrangement links TRBV6-6 to TRBJ2-5; a possible D gene is TRBD1 (6 bases). Trimming left V 6 bases short and J 7 bases short, with 9 bases between. CDR1 MNHNY and CDR2 SVGAGI come from the germline V gene (reference sequence). The CDR3 spans 11 residues. This CDR3 is CASSEQGTQYF. CDR3 bases: TGTGCCAGCAGCGAACAGGGGACCCAGTACTTC.

The CDR3 spells CAISRTAGLASSYNEQFF. The CDR3 nucleotides read TGTGCCATCAGCCGGACAGCCGGACTAGCGAGCTCCTACAATGAGCAGTTCTTC. This rearrangement joins TRBV10-3 to TRBJ2-1; 9 bases are shared with TRBD2. V was clipped by 6 bases and J by 0 bases; unmatched bases: 12. The CDR3 contains 18 residues. In germline, CDR1 is ENHRY, CDR2 SYGVKD.

About this clone itself: The same CDR3 is also encoded by other DNA sequences in this sample. The CDR3 is CASSPTRGTDTQYF. The DNA of the CDR3 is TGTGCCAGCTCACCGACTAGGGGCACAGATACGCAGTATTTT. The genes are TRBV18 and TRBJ2-3; tentatively, D is TRBD2 (6 bases). There are 14 residues in the CDR3. V lost 3 bases, J lost 1 base, and 8 bases lay in between. Per the germline V gene, CDR1 is KGHSH and CDR2 is LQKENI.

This clone turned up a few times. The chain joins TRBV10-3 to TRBJ1-2; TRBD1 matches at 10 bases. The CDR3 is made up of 14 amino acids. Per germline, CDR1 ENHRY and CDR2 SYGVKD. V lost 5 bases to trimming and J lost 6 bases; unmatched junction nucleotides: 6. The CDR3 coding sequence is TGTGCCATCAGTTTTGGACAGGGGGAAGATGGCTACACCTTC. It translates to CAISFGQGEDGYTF.

The chain uses TRBV6-6 and TRBJ2-5; 12 bases agree with TRBD1. The CDR3 is 15 residues long. V dropped 4 bases and J dropped 5; count of bases not matched to a gene: 5. The germline V gene has CDR1 MNHNY and CDR2 SVGAGI (reference sequence). The CDR3 DNA reads TGTGCCAGCAGTTCCCCGGGACAGGGGGCTGAGACCCAGTACTTC. This codes for CASSSPGQGAETQYF.

The chain is built from TRBV7-2 and TRBJ1-1; D is ambiguous. Germline values: CDR1 SGHTA, CDR2 FQGNSA. The CDR3 is made up of 12 amino acids. Trimming pared 5 bases from V and 3 bases from J, leaving 7 bases between. CDR3 DNA sequence: TGTGCCAGCAGCCTTGGGTACACTGAAGCTTTCTTT. Its protein is CASSLGYTEAFF.

This sequence joins TRBV30 and TRBJ2-7; 11 bases are shared with TRBD1. Trimming cost V 8 bases and J 6 bases; bases outside gene matches: 6. The CDR3 length is 12 residues. Germline CDR1 is GTSNPN and CDR2 is SVGIG (reference sequence). The CDR3 coding sequence is TGTGCCGGCCGGGACAGGGGGACCGAGCAGTACTTC. Protein product: CAGRDRGTEQYF.

The J gene is TRBJ1-3, the V gene TRBV28; TRBD1 might be the D (5 bases). CDR1 and CDR2 (germline): MDHEN, SYDVKM. Deletions cut 6 bases from V and 0 bases from J, with 18 bases between. CDR3 length: 17 residues. In nucleotides, the CDR3 is TGTGCCAGCAGGCCCAGGGCGGGACGAAGCTCTGGAAACACCATATATTTT. This codes for CASRPRAGRSSGNTIYF.

Here the CDR3 reads CASSFSRPSRNTGELFF. The CDR3 DNA reads as TGTGCCAGCAGCTTTTCTCGGCCCAGCAGGAACACCGGGGAGCTGTTTTTT. The chain is built from TRBV7-9 and TRBJ2-2; D not certain. This CDR3 has 17 residues. V was shortened by 3 bases and J by 1 base, with 15 bases between the two germline ends. CDR1 is SEHNR, CDR2 FQNEAQ, per germline (reference sequence).

The chain carries TRBV27 and TRBJ2-6, with a tentative D call TRBD1 (5 bases). Looked up from germline, CDR1 is MNHEY and CDR2 is SMNVEV (reference sequence). Trimming took off 6 bases at V and 1 base at J, with 10 bases between the two ends. The CDR3 extends over 15 amino acids. CDR3 bases: TGTGCCAGCAGCCGACAGAGGTCTGGGGCCAACGTCCTGACTTTC. Amino acid sequence: CASSRQRSGANVLTF.

The chain carries TRBV15 and TRBJ2-7; 7 bases are a match to TRBD1. Germline assignment: CDR1 LNHNV and CDR2 YYDKDF (reference sequence). This CDR3 region has 14 residues. V shed 0 bases and J 6 bases; nucleotides not matched to a gene: 5. For the CDR3, the DNA is TGTGCCACCAGCAGAGACATGACAGGGACCGAGCAGTACTTC. It encodes CATSRDMTGTEQYF.